This T cell receptor beta chain was recorded in a study of T cell responses to AZD1222 COVID-19 vaccine. Note on this clone: Its antigen is unknown.

Study-wide results and caveats: Two AZD1222 administrations were followed by greater Spike-specific TCR breadth and depth. Only 5 or 6 individuals given AZD1222 were seropositive at baseline.

TCRdb's copy holds only in-frame clones and misses some; the assay was immunoSEQ multiplex PCR. Of about 110,000 clones listed, roughly 86% are singletons. The CDR3 runs 15 residues. CDR1 is SGHTA, CDR2 FQGNSA, per germline. Trimming cost V 5 bases and J 6 bases; bases outside gene matches: 9. This TCR was sampled from an adult in good health. Here the sequenced sample was peripheral blood, taken on day 0 of MenACWY control vaccination. The gene calls are TRBV7-2 and TRBJ1-5; 8 bases map to TRBD1. CDR3 sequence reads: CASSRGQGGGQPQHF. The CDR3 DNA is TGTGCCAGCAGCCGCGGACAGGGAGGGGGTCAGCCCCAGCATTTT. The full variable domain, rest sourced from reference TRBV7-2 and TRBJ1-5, is GAGVSQSPSNKVTEKGKDVELRCDPISGHTALYWYRQSLGQGLEFLIYFQGNSAPDKSGLPSDRFSAERTGGSVSTLTIQRTQQEDSAVYLCASSRGQGGGQPQHFGDGTRLSIL.